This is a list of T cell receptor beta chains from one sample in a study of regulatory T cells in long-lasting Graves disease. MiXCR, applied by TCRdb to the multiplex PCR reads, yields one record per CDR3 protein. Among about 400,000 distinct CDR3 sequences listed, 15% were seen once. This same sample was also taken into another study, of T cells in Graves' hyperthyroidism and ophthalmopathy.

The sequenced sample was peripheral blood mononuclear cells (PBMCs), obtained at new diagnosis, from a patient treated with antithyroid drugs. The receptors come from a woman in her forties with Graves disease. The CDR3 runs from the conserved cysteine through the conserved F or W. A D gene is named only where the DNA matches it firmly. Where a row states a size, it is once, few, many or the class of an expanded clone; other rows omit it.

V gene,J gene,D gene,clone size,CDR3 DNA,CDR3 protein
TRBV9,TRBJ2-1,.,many,TGTGCCAGCAGCGTAGGCCAGAACAATGAGCAGTTCTTC,CASSVGQNNEQFF
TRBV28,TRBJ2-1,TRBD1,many,TGTGCCAGCAGTTCACAGCCGACAGGGAAGGGAGAGAATGAGCAGTTCTTC,CASSSQPTGKGENEQFF
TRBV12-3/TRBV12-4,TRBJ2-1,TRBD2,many,TGTGCCAGCAGCGCTAGCGGGGCCTACAATGAGCAGTTCTTC,CASSASGAYNEQFF
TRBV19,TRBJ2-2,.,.,TGTGCCAGTAGTATAGAAATTATCGGGCAGACAGGCACCGGGGAGCTGTTTTTT,CASSIEIIGQTGTGELFF
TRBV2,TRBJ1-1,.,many,TGTGCCAGCAGTGACTCGACCTTTTCCGGGGACACTGAAGCTTTCTTT,CASSDSTFSGDTEAFF
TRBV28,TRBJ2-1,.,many,TGTGCCAGCAGCCCAGGACTTACCAACTCCATCAACTATACTAAGAACAATGAGCAGTTCTTC,CASSPGLTNSINYTKNNEQFF
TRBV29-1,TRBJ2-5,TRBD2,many,TGCAGCGTTGAAGATCCGGGACTAGCTTTGGAGACCCAGTACTTC,CSVEDPGLALETQYF
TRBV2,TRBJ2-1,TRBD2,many,TGTGCCAGCGTCACTAGCGGGGGTCGAGGAGGCTCCTACAATGAGCAGTTCTTC,CASVTSGGRGGSYNEQFF
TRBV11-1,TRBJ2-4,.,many,TGTGCCAGCAGTTATTCTAGCCCCGGGGAAAACATTCAGTACTTC,CASSYSSPGENIQYF
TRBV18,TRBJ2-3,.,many,TGTGCCAGCTCACCATTTAACACAGATACGCAGTATTTT,CASSPFNTDTQYF
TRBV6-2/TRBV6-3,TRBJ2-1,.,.,TGTGCCAGCAGTGAATTATTGGACTTCCATGAGCAGTTCTTC,CASSELLDFHEQFF
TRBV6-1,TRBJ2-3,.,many,TGTGCCAGCAGTGAACGTTCCCCGGCAGTCTCAGATACGCAGTATTTT,CASSERSPAVSDTQYF
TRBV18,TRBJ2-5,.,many,TGTGCCAGCTCACGTCCGGGTGTGGAGACCCAGTACTTC,CASSRPGVETQYF
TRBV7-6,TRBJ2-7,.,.,TGTGCCAGCAGCTTAGAACAGGGACCAACCTACGAGCAGTACTTC,CASSLEQGPTYEQYF
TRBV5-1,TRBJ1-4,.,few,TGCGCCAGCAGCCTCCACCCACAGGAGAACGGGGAAAAACTGTTTTTT,CASSLHPQENGEKLFF
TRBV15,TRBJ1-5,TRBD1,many,TGTGCCACCAGCCACCACGAGGACAGGGGGAATCAGCCCCAGCATTTT,CATSHHEDRGNQPQHF
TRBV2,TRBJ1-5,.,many,TGTGCCAGCAGTGACCCTCCTGGCAGGGCTTACGAGGGCAATCAGCCCCAGCATTTT,CASSDPPGRAYEGNQPQHF
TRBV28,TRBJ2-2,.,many,TGTGCCAGCAAGAATACCGGGGAGCTGTTTTTT,CASKNTGELFF
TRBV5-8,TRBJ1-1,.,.,TGTGCCAGCAGCTTGTCCCGGGGGGCTGATGCTTTCTTT,CASSLSRGADAFF
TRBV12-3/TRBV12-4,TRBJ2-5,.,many,TGTGCCAGCAGCCATCGGGGGTCGGAGACCCAGTACTTC,CASSHRGSETQYF
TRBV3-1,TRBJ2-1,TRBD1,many,TGTGCCAGCAGCCAAGTTGAAGACGGGACAGGGTACTACAATGAGCAGTTCTTC,CASSQVEDGTGYYNEQFF
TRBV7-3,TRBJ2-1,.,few,TGTGCCAGCAGCTTAGGAAGTTTCTTAGCGGAACAGTTCTTC,CASSLGSFLAEQFF
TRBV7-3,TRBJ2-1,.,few,TGTGCCAGCAGCCTTGAACCGTCCAATGAGCAGTTCTTC,CASSLEPSNEQFF
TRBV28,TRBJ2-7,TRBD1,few,TGTGCCCTTACTATGGGACAGGGCTACGAGCAGTACTTC,CALTMGQGYEQYF
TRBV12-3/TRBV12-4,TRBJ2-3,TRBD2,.,TGTGCCAGCAGCCCCCTTAGGGGACTAGCGGCTCCTACAGCAGATACGCAGTATTTT,CASSPLRGLAAPTADTQYF
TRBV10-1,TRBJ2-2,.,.,TGCGCCAGCAGTTCTAAGGGCACCGGGGAGCTGTTTTTT,CASSSKGTGELFF
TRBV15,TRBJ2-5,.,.,TGTGCCACCAGCAGAGAAGACGAAGAGACCCAGTACTTC,CATSREDEETQYF
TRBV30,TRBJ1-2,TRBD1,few,TGTGCCTTGTTGGACAGGACGGGCTATGGCTACACCTTC,CALLDRTGYGYTF
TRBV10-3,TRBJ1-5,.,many,TGTGCCACCGCGAGGGAAGGACAGCCCCAGCATTTT,CATAREGQPQHF
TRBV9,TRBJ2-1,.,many,TGTGCCAGCAGCAAGACAAGTACAGGCTCCTACAATGAGCAGTTCTTC,CASSKTSTGSYNEQFF
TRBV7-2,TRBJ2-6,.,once,TGTGCCAGCAGCTTAGGCGGGTGGAGGACTACCCTCTCTGGGGCCAACGTCCTGACTTTC,CASSLGGWRTTLSGANVLTF
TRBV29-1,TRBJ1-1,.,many,TGCAGCGTTGTCGTAACAGACACTGAAGCTTTCTTT,CSVVVTDTEAFF
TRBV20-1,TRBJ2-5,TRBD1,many,TGCAGTGCCGACCCCCCAGACAGGGGCCAGGCCCAGTACTTC,CSADPPDRGQAQYF
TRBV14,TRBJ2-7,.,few,TGTGCCAGCAGCCAAGACTTTCAGGGGATGAGCTCCTACGAGCAGTACTTC,CASSQDFQGMSSYEQYF
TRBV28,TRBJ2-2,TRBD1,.,TGTGCCAGCAGTTCCCCCTCCGACAGGGTTGACACCGGGGAGCTGTTTTTT,CASSSPSDRVDTGELFF
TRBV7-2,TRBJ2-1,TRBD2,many,TGTGCCAGCAGCGGAAAACGGACTAGCGAGGGTGAGCAGTTCTTC,CASSGKRTSEGEQFF
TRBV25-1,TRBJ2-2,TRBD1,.,TGTGCCAGCAGTGAATCTCCAGGGCCGGGACAGGGGAACACCGGGGAGCTGTTTTTT,CASSESPGPGQGNTGELFF
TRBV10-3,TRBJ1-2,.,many,TGTGCCATCAGTGAAACAGGGAAGGATGGCTACACCTTC,CAISETGKDGYTF
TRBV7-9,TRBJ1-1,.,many,TGTGCCAGCAGTTTTTCCGGGGACACTGAAGCTTTCTTT,CASSFSGDTEAFF
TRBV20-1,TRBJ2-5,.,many,TGCAGTGCTAGAGAGGGGGGAAACAGTCAAGAGACCCAGTACTTC,CSAREGGNSQETQYF